Presented here are 9 T cell receptor beta chains from one specimen sequenced in a study of T-cell memory formation after mild COVID-19. TCRdb processed the 5' RACE reads anew with MiXCR; each CDR3 protein has one entry. The sample lists fewer than 250,000 distinct CDR3 sequences; 10% to 13% were seen once. The sample taken for sequencing was PBMCs or a T cell subset sorted from them (not recorded which). These receptors were obtained from a man between 18 and 35 years old who had mild COVID-19 (a few samples of this study predate the infection). Cell type and time point are not known.

The chain links TRBV10-2 to TRBJ1-2; the match to TRBD1 covers 10 bases. V dropped 8 bases and J dropped 8; count of bases not matched to a gene: 2. There are 11 residues in the CDR3. Germline CDR1 WSHSY, CDR2 SAAADI. The CDR3 nucleotides are TGCGCCAGCGTGACAGGGGGCGGCTACACCTTC. This encodes CASVTGGGYTF.

This clonotype was detected many times. This sequence joins TRBV18 and TRBJ2-5; unclear D gene. The CDR3 extends over 13 amino acids. V was clipped by 2 bases and J by 4 bases, with 8 bases between them. Germline assignment: CDR1 KGHSH and CDR2 LQKENI. This chain's CDR3 is CASSPRVGETQYF. The CDR3 DNA reads as TGTGCCAGCTCACCAAGAGTCGGAGAGACCCAGTACTTC.

The J gene is TRBJ2-1, the V gene TRBV27; 10 bases line up with TRBD2. Germline values: CDR1 MNHEY, CDR2 SMNVEV (reference sequence). V lost 6 bases, J lost 3 bases, and 5 bases stayed unmatched. This CDR3 region has 15 residues. The CDR3 is CASRPTSGIYNEQFF. CDR3 sequence (DNA): TGTGCCAGCAGACCAACTAGCGGGATCTACAATGAGCAGTTCTTC.

This clonotype was seen only a few times. J is TRBJ2-7 and V is TRBV20-1; TRBD1 is a possible D gene (5 bases). There are 12 residues in the CDR3. Trimming took off 5 bases at V and 2 bases at J, with 10 bases between the two ends. CDR1 is DFQATT, CDR2 SNEGSKA, per germline (reference sequence). The CDR3 DNA reads TGCAGTGCTTACAGGAGCCCCTACGAGCAGTACTTC. As protein: CSAYRSPYEQYF.

This clonotype appeared a few times. This rearrangement joins TRBV4-2 to TRBJ2-7, with D perhaps matching TRBD1 or TRBD2 (5 bases each). Per germline, CDR1 LGHNA and CDR2 YNFKEQ. This CDR3 spans 14 amino acids. With 1 base removed from V and 5 bases from J, the gap between germline ends came to 12 bases. In DNA, the CDR3 is TGTGCCAGCAGCCAAGCCGGAAGAGGGGACGAGCAGTACTTC. It encodes CASSQAGRGDEQYF.

This clonotype was counted between two and nine times. The chain recombines TRBV12-3 or TRBV12-4 with TRBJ1-1, with D possibly TRBD1 on 6 matching bases. The CDR3 runs 14 residues. Trimming pared 7 bases from V and 1 base from J, leaving 13 bases between. The CDR3 is CASTGELGNTEAFF. The DNA for the CDR3 is TGTGCCAGCACAGGGGAGCTAGGGAACACTGAAGCTTTCTTT.

This clonotype has more than one count but fewer than ten. The chain joins TRBV3-1 to TRBJ2-2, with 14 bases lining up with TRBD2. CDR3 length: 15 amino acids. The J segment lost 7 bases and the V segment lost 4 bases, leaving 2 bases of the junction unmatched. Germline V gene sequence: CDR1 LGHDT, CDR2 YNNKEL (reference sequence). The CDR3 spells CASSRTSGGLGELFF. The CDR3 DNA follows: TGTGCCAGCAGCCGGACTAGCGGGGGGCTCGGGGAGCTGTTTTTT.

This clonotype showed up just a few times. J is TRBJ1-1 and V is TRBV4-1, with D perhaps matching TRBD1 (6 bases). The CDR3 extends over 16 amino acids. V was clipped by 4 bases and J by 0 bases, with 15 bases between them. Germline CDR1 reads MGHRA; CDR2 reads YSYEKL. CDR3 nucleotide sequence: TGCGCCAGCAGCCCTTCAGGACAGTTCATGAACACTGAAGCTTTCTTT. Translated: CASSPSGQFMNTEAFF.

The sample holds a few counts of this clonotype. The chain uses TRBV4-3 and TRBJ2-3, with 10 positions matching TRBD2. The V gene's germline CDR1 is LGHNA and CDR2 YSLEER. After removal of 0 bases from V and 3 bases from J, the junction contained 6 bases not matched to a gene. The CDR3 spans 17 residues. The CDR3 nucleotides are TGCGCCAGCAGCCAAGACCCTACTAGCGGGGAAACAGATACGCAGTATTTT. Translating gives CASSQDPTSGETDTQYF.